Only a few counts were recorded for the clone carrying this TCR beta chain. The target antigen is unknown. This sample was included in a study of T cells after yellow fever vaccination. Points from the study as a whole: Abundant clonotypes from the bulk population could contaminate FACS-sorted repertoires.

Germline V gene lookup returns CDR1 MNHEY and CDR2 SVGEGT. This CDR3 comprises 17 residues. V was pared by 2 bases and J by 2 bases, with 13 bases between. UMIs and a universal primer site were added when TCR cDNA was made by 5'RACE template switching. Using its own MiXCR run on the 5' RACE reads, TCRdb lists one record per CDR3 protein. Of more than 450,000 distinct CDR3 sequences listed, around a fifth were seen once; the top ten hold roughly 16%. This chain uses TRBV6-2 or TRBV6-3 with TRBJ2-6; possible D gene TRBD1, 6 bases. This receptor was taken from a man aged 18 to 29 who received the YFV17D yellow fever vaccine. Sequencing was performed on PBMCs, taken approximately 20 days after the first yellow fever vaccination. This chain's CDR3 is CASSYDRQGTGANVLTF. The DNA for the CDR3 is TGTGCCAGCAGTTACGACCGTCAGGGGACTGGGGCCAACGTCCTGACTTTC.